A selection of T cell receptor beta chains follows, all from one sample in a study of shared T cell receptors in the human thymus. TCRdb's copy holds only in-frame clones and misses some; the assay was immunoSEQ multiplex PCR. Among some 760,000 clones listed, approximately 85% were seen once. These same records also appear under a second study, on human thymus T cells.

The sequencing sample was made of thymocytes. The receptors were gathered from a girl under three years old with a congenital heart defect. CDR3s include the opening cysteine and the closing phenylalanine or tryptophan. The D gene is left open where the match is weak. Expanded clones get a size class; other rows say once, few or many, or leave the size out.

V	J	D	size	CDR3	DNA
TRBV6-5	TRBJ1-3	TRBD1	.	CASGRQGISGNTIYF	TGTGCCAGCGGGAGACAGGGAATCTCTGGAAACACCATATATTTT
TRBV9	TRBJ1-2	TRBD1	.	CASSVAGAEGQKYGYTF	TGTGCCAGCAGCGTAGCCGGGGCTGAGGGACAGAAATATGGCTACACCTTC
TRBV7-9	TRBJ1-1	TRBD1	.	CASSLGQGAMNTEAFF	TGTGCCAGCAGCTTAGGGCAGGGGGCGATGAACACTGAAGCTTTCTTT
TRBV30	TRBJ1-3	TRBD1	.	CAWSPGGDRSLFASGNTIYF	TGTGCCTGGAGTCCGGGGGGGGACAGATCCCTATTCGCCTCTGGAAACACCATATATTTT
TRBV9	TRBJ2-1	.	.	CASSVGTNEQFF	TGTGCCAGCAGCGTAGGGACTAATGAGCAGTTCTTC
TRBV27	TRBJ2-3	TRBD2	.	CASSSTSGGTGTDTQYF	TGTGCCAGCAGTTCGACTAGCGGGGGGACCGGCACAGATACGCAGTATTTT
TRBV6-1	TRBJ2-7	.	.	CASSTKPQVTYEQYF	TGTGCCAGCTCCACAAAACCACAGGTAACCTACGAGCAGTACTTC
TRBV27	TRBJ1-1	.	.	CASSLGLGPGDTEAFF	TGTGCCAGCAGTTTGGGGCTAGGACCGGGGGACACTGAAGCTTTCTTT
TRBV19	TRBJ1-2	.	.	CASSVRTDLPSRYGYTF	TGTGCCAGTAGTGTAAGGACAGACTTACCCTCTAGGTATGGCTACACCTTC
TRBV15	TRBJ2-1	TRBD2	.	CATSRDLVLAGGTLDEQFF	TGTGCCACCAGCAGAGATCTGGTACTAGCGGGGGGCACTCTCGATGAGCAGTTCTTC
TRBV19	TRBJ1-2	TRBD1	.	CASTITGTGAFFNYGYTF	TGTGCCAGTACCATTACCGGGACAGGGGCCTTTTTTAACTATGGCTACACCTTC
TRBV28	TRBJ1-6	.	.	CASSGGHRNSPLHF	TGTGCCAGCAGTGGGGGACACCGGAATTCACCCCTCCACTTT
TRBV9	TRBJ1-3	TRBD1	once	CASSVTGGSGNTIYF	TGTGCCAGCAGCGTTACAGGGGGCTCTGGAAACACCATATATTTT
TRBV11-2	TRBJ1-6	TRBD1	once	CASSFQGAESPLHF	TGTGCCAGCAGCTTCCAGGGGGCGGAATCACCCCTCCACTTT
TRBV14	TRBJ2-5	.	.	CASSQVLDPRQETQYF	TGTGCCAGCAGCCAAGTGCTAGATCCCCGCCAAGAGACCCAGTACTTC
TRBV12-5	TRBJ1-5	.	.	CASGSPQGSGQPQHF	TGTGCTAGTGGTTCGCCCCAGGGTTCAGGGCAGCCCCAGCATTTT